This T cell receptor beta chain is from a study of post-analysis software for immune sequencing data. Whole-study context: Recorded disease courses covered relapsing-remitting, secondary progressive and progressive-relapsing multiple sclerosis. Some patients had no subtype annotation.

Unique-molecular-identifier-tagged TCR beta cDNA libraries were used. TCRdb recomputed calls from the PCR reads with MiXCR, one row per CDR3 protein. This repertoire shows roughly 670,000 distinct CDR3 sequences, approximately 60% found once; its top ten account for roughly 10%. Comments on this clonotype: The antigen is undetermined.

General study results and limits: By F measure, strong co-clustering occurred among samples prepared in the same batch. Four or five TRBV segments were significantly more frequent in patients than in controls. TRBV5-6, TRBV5-1 and TRBV20-1 were among these segments.

Germline loops: CDR1 LNHDA, CDR2 SQIVND (reference sequence). Germline trimming cut 3 bases from V and 0 bases from J; bases unmatched to any gene: 4. This CDR3 has 15 amino acids. The sequencing sample was made of blood. The receptor comes from a girl aged 2 to 10 with multiple sclerosis. The genes are TRBV19 and TRBJ2-5, with 7 bases lining up with TRBD2. The DNA for the CDR3 is TGTGCCAGTAGTATTGAGCGGGGATACCAAGAGACCCAGTACTTC. This sequence encodes CASSIERGYQETQYF.